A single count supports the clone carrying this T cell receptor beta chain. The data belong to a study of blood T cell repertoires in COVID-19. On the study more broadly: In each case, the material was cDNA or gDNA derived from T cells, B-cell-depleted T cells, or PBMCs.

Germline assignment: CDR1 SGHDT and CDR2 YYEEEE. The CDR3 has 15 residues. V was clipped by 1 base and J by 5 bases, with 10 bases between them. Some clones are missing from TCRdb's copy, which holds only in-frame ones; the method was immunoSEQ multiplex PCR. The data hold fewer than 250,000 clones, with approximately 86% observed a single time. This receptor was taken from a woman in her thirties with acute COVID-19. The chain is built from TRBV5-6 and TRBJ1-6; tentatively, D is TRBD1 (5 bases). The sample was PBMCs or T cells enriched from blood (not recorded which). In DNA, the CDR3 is TGTGCCAGCAGCTTGCGGGGGAGTAATAATTCACCCCTCCACTTT. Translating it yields CASSLRGSNNSPLHF.